This T cell receptor beta chain was identified in a study of blood T cell repertoires in COVID-19. Turning to the study itself: Sample material is recorded as cDNA or gDNA derived from T cells, B-cell-depleted T cells, or PBMCs.

Assay used: immunoSEQ multiplex PCR; TCRdb lists only in-frame clones, some missing. The data show 400,000 to 450,000 clones, 85% to 90% seen once. Per germline, CDR1 SEHNR and CDR2 FQNEAQ (reference sequence). With 0 bases removed from V and 0 bases from J, the gap between germline ends came to 6 bases. This CDR3 contains 15 residues. This clone was counted a single time. Recruited during active infection, patients (from Seattle) were subsequently followed longitudinally. This sequence originates from a man between 18 and 29 years old with COVID-19, enrolled during active disease. Specimen: peripheral blood. J is TRBJ1-3 and V is TRBV7-9; D unclear. This chain's CDR3 is CASSLAAISGNTIYF. CDR3 coding DNA: TGTGCCAGCAGCTTAGCAGCAATCTCTGGAAACACCATATATTTT.